Below are 21 T cell receptor beta chains sequenced from a single sample in a study of identical twins. In TCRdb, the 5' RACE reads were re-called with MiXCR into one record per CDR3 protein. The table shows about 210,000 distinct CDR3 sequences, with around 9.6% occurring only once. The sequenced sample was memory (CD45RO+) T cells sorted from blood. The receptors were gathered from a woman aged 18-35 years in good health.

This clonotype was observed a handful of times. The J gene is TRBJ1-2, the V gene TRBV29-1, with D perhaps TRBD1 (6 bases). This CDR3 is 14 amino acids long. Trimming removed 7 bases at V and 1 base at J, with 16 bases between. Germline lookup yields CDR1 SQVTM and CDR2 ANQGSEA. The CDR3 loop reads CSASALGGNYGYTF. The CDR3 coding sequence is TGCAGCGCTTCGGCCCTAGGGGGTAACTATGGCTACACCTTC.

This clonotype was recorded at least ten times. The chain couples TRBV4-2 to TRBJ1-5; D perhaps matches TRBD1 (5 bases). The germline V and J ends were trimmed by 0 bases and 5 bases, with 14 bases remaining between them. Per the germline V gene, CDR1 is LGHNA and CDR2 is YNFKEQ. This CDR3 is 16 amino acids long. CDR3 sequence (DNA): TGTGCCAGCAGCCAAGATTCTCCCAGGGAGGATCAGCCCCAGCATTTT. Translated, it gives CASSQDSPREDQPQHF.

This clonotype was recorded at least ten times. The V call is TRBV7-6, the J call TRBJ2-3, with D unclear. The CDR3 consists of 9 residues. The germline CDR1 and CDR2 sequences are SGHVS and FNYEAQ. Trimming shortened V by 4 bases and J by 8 bases, and 1 base separated the two germline ends. CDR3 sequence (DNA): TGTGCCAGCAGCTGTACGCAGTATTTT. It encodes CASSCTQYF.

The CDR3 DNA is TGTGCCAGCAGTTACTCGAGCGGTGCCAGAGGCTCCTACGAGCAGTACTTC. Amino acid sequence: CASSYSSGARGSYEQYF. V is TRBV6-2 or TRBV6-3 and J is TRBJ2-7; tentative D call: TRBD2 (5 bases). V was trimmed by 0 bases and J by 0 bases, leaving 15 bases between them. The CDR3 loop spans 17 amino acids. Germline CDR1 and CDR2: MNHEY and SVGEGT.

In its sample, this clonotype was seen a few times. The gene calls are TRBV30 and TRBJ1-1; possible D gene TRBD1, 6 bases. This CDR3 has 12 amino acids. Trimming stripped 7 bases from V and 1 base from J, with 10 bases between. CDR1 GTSNPN and CDR2 SVGIG come from the germline V gene (reference sequence). In nucleotides, the CDR3 is TGTGCCTCAAACAGGGAGAACACTGAAGCTTTCTTT. Its protein is CASNRENTEAFF.

This clonotype has a count of ten or more. The chain is built from TRBV6-1 and TRBJ2-2; TRBD1 might be the D (6 bases). Germline CDR1 reads MNHNS; CDR2 reads SASEGT. Trimming cost V 7 bases and J 8 bases, with 17 bases left between them. This CDR3 is built from 14 residues. The CDR3: CASMRAGDWGELFF. For the CDR3, the DNA is TGTGCCAGCATGCGGGCAGGGGATTGGGGGGAGCTGTTTTTT.

The table lists this clonotype with many counts. This rearrangement joins TRBV7-2 to TRBJ1-5; D gene unclear. V was pared by 3 bases and J by 6 bases, with 9 bases between. CDR1 and CDR2 (germline): SGHTA, FQGNSA. The CDR3 totals 13 residues. This CDR3 reads CASSLSTSQPQHF. The CDR3, as DNA: TGTGCCAGCAGCTTGAGTACGAGTCAGCCCCAGCATTTT.

The gene calls are TRBV4-2 and TRBJ2-5; 7 nucleotides agree with TRBD1. Germline V lookup: CDR1 LGHNA, CDR2 YNFKEQ. V trimming: 4 bases; J trimming: 4 bases; junction bases outside the gene matches: 12. The CDR3 length is 16 residues. The CDR3 nucleotides are TGTGCCAGCAGCCTTAAAGACAGGGACCACCGAGAGACCCAGTACTTC. Protein product: CASSLKDRDHRETQYF.

The V call is TRBV6-5, the J call TRBJ2-3, with a tentative D call TRBD2 (5 bases). The CDR3 loop spans 15 amino acids. Germline CDR1 and CDR2: MNHEY and SVGAGI. The V and J ends lost 2 bases and 2 bases respectively, with 11 bases between them. The CDR3 spells CASSYVAGSTDTQYF. DNA of the CDR3: TGTGCCAGCAGTTACGTGGCGGGCTCCACAGATACGCAGTATTTT.

There are a few counts of this clonotype. The chain joins TRBV6-6 to TRBJ2-3; 7 bases map to TRBD2. The CDR3 length is 13 residues. The V gene end was trimmed by 2 bases and the J gene end by 5 bases; junction bases not matched to a gene: 1. Germline V gives CDR1 MNHNY, CDR2 SVGAGI (reference sequence). This chain's CDR3 is CASSYGEGDTQYF. The CDR3 region has the DNA TGTGCCAGCAGTTACGGGGAGGGAGATACGCAGTATTTT.

The V call is TRBV7-2, the J call TRBJ1-6, with no clear D. CDR3 length: 14 amino acids. Germline V gives CDR1 SGHTA, CDR2 FQGNSA. Trimming took 4 bases from V and 4 from J, leaving 8 bases between them. CDR3 sequence reads: CASSSAAYNSPLHF. In nucleotides, the CDR3 is TGTGCCAGCAGCTCGGCAGCTTATAATTCACCCCTCCACTTT. Drawing the rest from reference TRBV7-2 and TRBJ1-6, the complete variable domain is GAGVSQSPSNKVTEKGKDVELRCDPISGHTALYWYRQSLGQGLEFLIYFQGNSAPDKSGLPSDRFSAERTGGSVSTLTIQRTQQEDSAVYLCASSSAAYNSPLHFGNGTRLTVT.

As concerns this clonotype: One end of the junction is discordant with germline, which a read error may explain. This chain joins TRBV5-1 and TRBJ2-6; D perhaps matches TRBD2 (6 bases). Germline CDR1 SGHRS, CDR2 YFSETQ. The CDR3 consists of 15 residues. CDR3 amino acids: CASRLEGSGANVLTF. Here the CDR3 DNA reads TGCGCCAGCAGGTTGGAGGGCTCTGGGGCCAACGTCCTGACTTTC.

This clonotype came up many times. This chain links TRBV5-1 with TRBJ2-3; 8 nucleotides line up with TRBD2. The trim removed 4 bases at V and 1 base at J, leaving 8 bases unmatched. The CDR3 loop spans 16 amino acids. Germline lookup yields CDR1 SGHRS and CDR2 YFSETQ. This CDR3 reads CASSPSGGTGTDTQYF. DNA of the CDR3: TGCGCCAGCAGCCCCTCGGGGGGGACCGGCACAGATACGCAGTATTTT.

This chain joins TRBV2 and TRBJ2-7; D remains unclear. In germline, CDR1 is SNHLY, CDR2 FYNNEI. The V gene lost 2 bases and the J gene lost 7 bases, with 6 bases spanning the gap. The CDR3 loop spans 11 amino acids. The CDR3 sequence is CASSETGEQYF. DNA for the CDR3: TGTGCCAGCAGTGAAACGGGTGAGCAGTACTTC. The variable domain in full, with the rest retrieved from reference TRBV2 and TRBJ2-7, is EPEVTQTPSHQVTQMGQEVILRCVPISNHLYFYWYRQILGQKVEFLVSFYNNEISEKSEIFDDQFSVERPDGSNFTLKIRSTKLEDSAMYFCASSETGEQYFGPGTRLTVT.

The CDR3: CASKAVTGELFF. DNA of the CDR3: TGTGCCAGTAAAGCAGTCACCGGGGAGCTGTTTTTT. J is TRBJ2-2 and V is TRBV19; unclear D gene. CDR1 LNHDA and CDR2 SQIVND come from the germline V gene (reference sequence). CDR3 length: 12 residues. Trimming stripped 7 bases from V and 4 bases from J, with 7 bases between.

The chain employs TRBV4-2 and TRBJ2-5; D is possibly TRBD2 (5 bases). The CDR3 consists of 14 residues. Germline V gene lookup returns CDR1 LGHNA and CDR2 YNFKEQ. V shed 4 bases and J shed 4 bases, with 13 bases lying between them. The CDR3 coding sequence is TGTGCCAGCAGCCGAGCTCGGGGATCAGAGACCCAGTACTTC. Translating gives CASSRARGSETQYF.

This clonotype was counted a few times. This sequence joins TRBV3-1 and TRBJ1-1; maybe TRBD1 (5 bases). V lost 7 bases, J lost 1 base, and 10 bases lay in between. Looked up from germline, CDR1 is LGHDT and CDR2 is YNNKEL (reference sequence). The CDR3 has 13 amino acids. Here the CDR3 DNA reads TGTGCCAGCAAGAGGGGATCGAACACTGAAGCTTTCTTT. It yields the protein CASKRGSNTEAFF.

This clonotype was picked up many times. The chain combines TRBV5-5 with TRBJ1-5, with D possibly being TRBD1 (5 bases). Germline V lookup: CDR1 SGHKS, CDR2 YYEKEE (reference sequence). Trimming shortened V by 1 base and J by 1 base, and 6 bases separated the two germline ends. The CDR3 has 14 residues. The CDR3 region has the DNA TGTGCCAGCAGCTTGTGGGGGAGCAATCAGCCCCAGCATTTT. The encoded protein is CASSLWGSNQPQHF.

The rearrangement joins TRBV5-6 to TRBJ2-7, with D unresolved. Trimming left V 4 bases short and J 0 bases short, with 14 bases between. This CDR3 has 15 amino acids. From germline, CDR1 is SGHDT and CDR2 YYEEEE. CDR3 region: CASSLPFLSSYEQYF. Here the CDR3 DNA reads TGTGCCAGCAGCCTGCCATTTCTATCCTCCTACGAGCAGTACTTC.

The chain joins TRBV5-1 to TRBJ1-1; a possible D gene is TRBD1 (5 bases). V was clipped by 2 bases and J by 2 bases, with 10 bases between them. The CDR3 is 14 amino acids. The V gene's germline CDR1 is SGHRS and CDR2 YFSETQ. CDR3 residues: CASSFSTANTEAFF. The CDR3 DNA is TGCGCCAGCAGCTTCTCGACAGCTAACACTGAAGCTTTCTTT.

Ten or more counts support this clonotype. The rearrangement joins TRBV4-3 to TRBJ2-5; D is unresolved. The CDR3 extends over 14 amino acids. Germline V gene data show CDR1 as LGHNA and CDR2 as YSLEER. V was cut by 5 bases and J by 4 bases, with 14 bases left in between. The CDR3, as DNA: TGCGCCAGCAGCTCTCTAGGGATGGGAGAGACCCAGTACTTC. It translates to CASSSLGMGETQYF.